The sequence of this T cell receptor (beta chain) was determined in a study of PD-1 blockade in classical Hodgkin lymphoma. Note on this clone: As yet, its antigen is unknown.

The time point here: cycle 4 day 1 (C4D1), after five to seven weeks of nivolumab. There was relapse after autologous stem cell transplantation in every patient, and there was variation in brentuximab vedotin exposure. From thawed PBMCs, magnetic negative selection was used to isolate the CD8+ T cells. Study-level results: A significant rise in TCR diversity by C4D1 was seen for CD4+ but not CD8+ cells. Whatever underlies the repertoire differences (possibly disease activity or prior therapy) remains undefined.

Some clones are missing from TCRdb's copy, which holds only in-frame ones; the method was immunoSEQ multiplex PCR. The profile covers about 10,000 clones, with roughly 72% appearing a single time and 9.5% to 13% taken by the ten largest. This TCR was recovered from a human donor with classical Hodgkin lymphoma. The sequenced sample was CD8+ T cells from blood, obtained before the fourth cycle of nivolumab.

The CDR3 loop is CASSKSRVRYTF. In DNA, the CDR3 is TGTGCCAGCAGCAAATCTAGGGTGCGTTACACCTTC. The chain carries TRBV21-1 and TRBJ1-2. TRBV21-1 is listed as a pseudogene. This CDR3 is built from 12 residues.